This T cell receptor (beta chain) was observed in a study of cytomegalovirus exposure and HLA in healthy donors. Study results and caveats: Rarity marked most TCR sequences, yet some public TCRs occurred in many donors. Reports showed the classifier diagnosing cytomegalovirus status with high specificity and sensitivity. Listed as cytomegalovirus-associated were 170 or so TCR beta chains.

TCRdb keeps only in-frame clones here, not all; method: immunoSEQ multiplex PCR. This sample has approximately 260,000 clones, with 70% to 90% found just once. The ends lost 5 bases at V and 6 bases at J; junction bases unmatched: 6. Germline-derived CDR1 and CDR2 are GTSNPN and SVGIG (reference sequence). This CDR3 is 12 amino acids long. From the approximately 120-subject validation cohort, which was separate from the roughly 670-subject first cohort, the donors were drawn. On this clone: Its specificity is unknown.

The receptor was derived from a woman aged 25-40 years in good health and CMV-seropositive. The sequencing sample was made of PBMCs. The rearrangement joins TRBV30 to TRBJ1-1; 7 nucleotides align to TRBD1. CDR3 nucleotides: TGTGCCTGGGACAGGGTTGACGCTGAAGCTTTCTTT. This gives the protein CAWDRVDAEAFF. The complete variable domain, with remaining parts taken from reference TRBV30 and TRBJ1-1, reads SQTIHQWPATLVQPVGSPLSLECTVEGTSNPNLYWYRQAAGRGLQLLFYSVGIGQISSEVPQNLSASRPQDRQFILSSKKLLLSDSGFYLCAWDRVDAEAFFGQGTRLTVV.